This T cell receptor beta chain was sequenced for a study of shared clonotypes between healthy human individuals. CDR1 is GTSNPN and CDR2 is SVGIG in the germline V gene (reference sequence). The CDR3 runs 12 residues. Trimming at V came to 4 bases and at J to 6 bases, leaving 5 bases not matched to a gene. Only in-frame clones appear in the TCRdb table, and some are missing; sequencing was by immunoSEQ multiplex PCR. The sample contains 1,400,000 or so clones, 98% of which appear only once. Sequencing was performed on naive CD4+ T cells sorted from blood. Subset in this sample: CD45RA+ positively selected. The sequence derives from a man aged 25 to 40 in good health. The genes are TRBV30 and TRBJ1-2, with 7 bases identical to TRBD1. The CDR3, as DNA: TGTGCCTGGAACAGGGGAGTACATGGCTACACCTTC. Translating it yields CAWNRGVHGYTF.